Given below is one T cell receptor (beta chain) in context. This entry comes from a study of shared clonotypes between healthy human individuals. The CDR3 extends over 17 amino acids. CDR1 LNHDA and CDR2 SQIVND come from the germline V gene (reference sequence). V was trimmed by 5 bases and J by 0 bases, leaving 14 bases between them. Repertoires were generated with immunoSEQ multiplex PCR, while TCRdb's copy carries only in-frame clones and drops some. The table shows about 1,800,000 clones, with approximately 95% occurring only once. Positively selected for CCR7, the CD45RO-negative cells used as naive CD8 cells excluded terminally differentiated effector memory CD45RA+ cells.

Sequencing was performed on naive CD8+ T cells sorted from blood. The sequence was collected from a man aged 18 to 30 in good health. The rearrangement joins TRBV19 to TRBJ2-6; TRBD1 might be the D (6 bases). The CDR3 coding sequence is TGTGCCAGTAGTGGGGACACGCACGCCTCTGGGGCCAACGTCCTGACTTTC. This gives the protein CASSGDTHASGANVLTF.